This TCR beta chain was sequenced for a study of neurological immune-mediated disorders (dated by TCRdb to the late 2010s). Broadly, across the study: Peripheral blood TCR-beta repertoires from patients with HTLV-I-associated myelopathy (HAM/TSP), patients with multiple sclerosis, and healthy controls were compared in the study using UMI-based sequencing. Longitudinal HAM/TSP and healthy donors were sampled at 3 time-points each (about 3-40 month intervals). The cohort was made up of 68 subjects, consisting of 15 or so HAM/TSP patients, around 35 multiple sclerosis patients and 20 healthy controls. Alongside PBMC samples, the set of around 99 TCR-beta libraries contained longitudinal samples, technical triplicates, and paired CD4+ and CD8+ T-cell subsets that had been sorted. What the work shows at the level of the full study, not this receptor alone: TCR clonal expansion was highest in HAM/TSP patients and lowest in MS patients, with MS patients falling below even healthy controls. Across subjects, expanded clones never shared an identical CDR3 amino acid sequence, which suggests that the TCR-beta repertoires in every group were private.

cDNA was synthesized by template-switch 5'RACE using a primer with a 10-nucleotide random unique molecular identifier that tagged each TCR transcript. Each sequencing run produced over 170 million TCR-beta sequences covering 15-18 subjects. Total RNA was extracted with the RNeasy kit. TCR-beta VDJ regions were amplified with primers for the TCR constant region and the 5'RACE anchor, using the KAPA Real-time Library Amplification kit. Sample indexes and Illumina adaptors were added in a first PCR, and a second PCR then increased library yield. After Ampure bead purification, the TCR product of roughly 650 bp was size-selected on a 2% E-gel SizeSelection system. Before pooling, libraries had their quality checked on a Bioanalyzer, their concentration measured with Qubit, and their quantity determined with the Kapa Library Quantification kit. Paired-end 2 x 150 bp sequencing of the libraries was performed on an Illumina HiSeq 2500. To increase sequence diversity, roughly 24-31% phiX was spiked into each library pool. Turning to the authors' computational methods: The quality-filtered reads were processed with the UMI-based MiGEC pipeline, whose error correction step removed more than 85% of the raw TCR sequences. VDJ genes were aligned to IMGT germline references, and clonotypes were defined by unique CDR3 amino acid sequence plus V-J genes. Clonal expansion, Shannon diversity and CDR3 relatedness (CalcPairwiseDistances, ClusterSamples) were evaluated with VDJtools, and phylogenetic trees were built with CLCbio workbench. A clone was classed as expanded if it had 8 or more unique UMIs, a cutoff based on coefficient-of-variation modelling across technical triplicates. TCRdb itself trimmed the public reads at Q25 with fastp, ran MiXCR and retained productive beta chains. Under each unique CDR3 protein, matching rows form one entry showing the most common genes and DNA. Here the V and J calls rest on TCRdb's processing, not on the authors' analysis. Within this sample are about 90,000 distinct CDR3 sequences, with approximately 13% of them counted one time only. Around 4.5% of the sample is held by the ten biggest clonotypes.

The time point label on this specimen signifies: longitudinal time-point 2. For the unsorted PBMC libraries, 2 million PBMCs were stored in RNAlater at -80 degrees C until RNA extraction and were used to generate the libraries. Peripheral blood was subjected to Ficoll-Hypaque density gradient centrifugation to isolate PBMCs, which were then cryopreserved in liquid nitrogen. This clonotype was observed a handful of times. Its antigen specificity is not known. No clone much larger than this one lies a single base away; base qualities are absent. Sequencing input: PBMCs. This TCR came from a female donor with HTLV-1-associated myelopathy (HAM/TSP).

This receptor carries the CDR3 CASSQSRVANTEAFF. The nucleotide sequence reads TGTGCCAGCAGCCAAAGTAGGGTCGCGAACACTGAAGCTTTCTTT. Recombination joined TRBV14 with TRBJ1-1; the D gene is unclear. Inclusive of the bounding cysteine and phenylalanine, the CDR3 is 15 residues long. The retained sequence is limited to the CDR3, 45 bases, with the frame set at the first base. CDR1 is given as SGHDN and CDR2 as FVKESK, both from the germline V gene. The V and J ends are trimmed by 2 bases and 1 base, leaving 11 bases between them.